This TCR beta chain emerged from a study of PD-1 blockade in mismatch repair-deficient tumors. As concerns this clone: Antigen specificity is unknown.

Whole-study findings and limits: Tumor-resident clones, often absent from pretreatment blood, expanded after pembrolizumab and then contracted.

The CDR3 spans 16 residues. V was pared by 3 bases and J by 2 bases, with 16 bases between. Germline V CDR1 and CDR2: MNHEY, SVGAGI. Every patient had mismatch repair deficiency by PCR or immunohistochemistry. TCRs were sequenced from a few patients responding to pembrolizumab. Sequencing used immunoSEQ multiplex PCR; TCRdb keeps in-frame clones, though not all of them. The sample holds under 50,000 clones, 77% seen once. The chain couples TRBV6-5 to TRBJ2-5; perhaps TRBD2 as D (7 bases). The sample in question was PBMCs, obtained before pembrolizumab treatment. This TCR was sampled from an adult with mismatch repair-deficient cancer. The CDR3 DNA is TGTGCCAGCAGTTATTTAGGGGGGGCGACTCAAGAGACCCAGTACTTC. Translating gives CASSYLGGATQETQYF.